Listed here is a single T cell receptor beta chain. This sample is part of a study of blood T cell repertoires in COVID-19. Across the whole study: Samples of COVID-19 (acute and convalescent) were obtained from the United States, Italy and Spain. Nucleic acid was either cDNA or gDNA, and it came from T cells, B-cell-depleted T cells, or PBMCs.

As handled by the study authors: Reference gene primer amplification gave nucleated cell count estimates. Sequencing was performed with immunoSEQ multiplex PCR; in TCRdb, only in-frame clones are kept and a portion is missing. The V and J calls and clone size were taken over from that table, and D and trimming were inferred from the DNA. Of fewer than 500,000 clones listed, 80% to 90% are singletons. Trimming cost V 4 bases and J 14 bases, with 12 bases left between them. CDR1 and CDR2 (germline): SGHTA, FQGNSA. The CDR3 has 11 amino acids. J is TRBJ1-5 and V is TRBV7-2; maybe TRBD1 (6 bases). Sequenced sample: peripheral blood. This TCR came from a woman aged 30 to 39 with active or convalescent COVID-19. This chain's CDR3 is CASSSYRDKHF. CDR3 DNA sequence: TGTGCCAGCAGCTCCTACCGGGACAAGCATTTT.